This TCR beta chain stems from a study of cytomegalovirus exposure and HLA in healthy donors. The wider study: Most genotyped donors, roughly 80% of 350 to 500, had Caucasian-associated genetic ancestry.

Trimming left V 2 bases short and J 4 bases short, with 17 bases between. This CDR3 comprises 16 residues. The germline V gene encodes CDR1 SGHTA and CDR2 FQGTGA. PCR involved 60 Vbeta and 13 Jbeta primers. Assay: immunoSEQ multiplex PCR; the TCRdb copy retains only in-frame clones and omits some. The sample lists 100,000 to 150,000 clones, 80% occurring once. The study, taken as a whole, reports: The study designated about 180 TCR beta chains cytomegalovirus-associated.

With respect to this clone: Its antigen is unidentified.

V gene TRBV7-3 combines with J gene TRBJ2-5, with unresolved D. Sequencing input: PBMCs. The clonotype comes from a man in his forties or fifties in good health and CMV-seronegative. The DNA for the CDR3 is TGTGCCAGCAGCTTAGGCATGAGAGGAGAAGGAGAGACCCAGTACTTC. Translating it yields CASSLGMRGEGETQYF. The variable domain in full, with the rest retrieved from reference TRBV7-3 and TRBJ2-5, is GAGVSQTPSNKVTEKGKYVELRCDPISGHTALYWYRQSLGQGPEFLIYFQGTGAADDSGLPNDRFFAVRPEGSVSTLKIQRTERGDSAVYLCASSLGMRGEGETQYFGPGTRLLVL.